This TCR beta chain was captured by sequencing in a study of T cells in Graves' hyperthyroidism and ophthalmopathy. The CDR3 has 15 amino acids. V lost 1 base and J lost 0, with 8 bases in between. Germline V lookup: CDR1 SGHKS, CDR2 YYEKEE (reference sequence). This clonotype was seen repeatedly, ten times or more. Researchers took RNA transcripts and amplified the TCR beta CDR3 regions from them. The study used the HTBI primer set for a first-round RT-PCR of the TCR CDR3. TCRdb called the multiplex PCR reads again in MiXCR, with one record for every CDR3 protein. Of some 600,000 distinct CDR3 sequences listed, approximately 13% are singletons.

This chain joins TRBV5-5 and TRBJ1-5; no clear D. This TCR was sampled from a woman under 40 with Graves' hyperthyroidism that later progressed to Graves' ophthalmopathy. The sample was blood. Here the CDR3 reads CASSLISSSNQPQHF. The CDR3 nucleotides read TGTGCCAGCAGCTTGATTTCCTCTAGCAATCAGCCCCAGCATTTT. Full variable domain (rest looked up from reference TRBV5-5 and TRBJ1-5): DAGVTQSPTHLIKTRGQQVTLRCSPISGHKSVSWYQQVLGQGPQFIFQYYEKEERGRGNFPDRFSARQFPNYSSELNVNALLLGDSALYLCASSLISSSNQPQHFGDGTRLSIL.